This T cell receptor beta chain was obtained from a study of control samples from healthy donors and cancer patients. TCRdb keeps only in-frame clones here, not all; method: immunoSEQ multiplex PCR. The sample contains some 120,000 clones, 80% to 95% of which appear only once. V shed 7 bases and J shed 6 bases, with 19 bases lying between them. The CDR3 sequence is 14 residues long. Per the germline V gene, CDR1 is SGHRS and CDR2 is YFSETQ. The TCR comes from a man aged 18 to 30 in good health. Sequencing input: blood. The chain carries TRBV5-1 and TRBJ1-1; no reliable D call. The CDR3 DNA follows: TGCGCCAGCTCCCTCTCCGTCCTTTACGCTGAAGCTTTCTTT. Translated: CASSLSVLYAEAFF.